The next 22 T cell receptor beta chains were all read from a single sample in a study of cytomegalovirus exposure and HLA in healthy donors (dated by TCRdb to the late 2010s). The library was generated by the immunoSEQ multiplex PCR assay. TCRdb obtained this table from immuneACCESS and retained in-frame rearrangements with V and J assigned. These tables miss some clones; where compared with another copy, unresolved V genes account for less than half of the shortfall, and the remainder is unexplained. The table for this sample lists about 44,000 clones; approximately 93% of them were counted only once. Over 2% of the sample belongs to the ten largest clones. Sequenced: PBMCs. The receptors were sampled from a woman between 18 and 30 years old in good health and CMV-seronegative.

This chain links TRBV29-1 with TRBJ2-7; the D gene is possibly TRBD2 (5 bases). CDR1 and CDR2 from the germline V gene are SQVTM and ANQGSEA. The CDR3 totals 13 residues. Trimming removed 5 bases at V and 3 bases at J, with 14 bases between. For the CDR3, the DNA is TGCAGCGTTTTCGAGGGTAGGAACTACGAGCAGTACTTC. Protein product: CSVFEGRNYEQYF.

The CDR3 sequence is CASSLVRTGWNSPLHF. In nucleotides, the CDR3 is TGTGCCAGCAGCTTAGTCAGGACAGGGTGGAATTCACCCCTCCACTTT. The chain has TRBV7-8 and TRBJ1-6; 8 nucleotides agree with TRBD1. Unmatched junction bases numbered 6, after V lost 1 base and J lost 7 bases. The germline V gene has CDR1 SGHVS and CDR2 FQNEAQ. There are 16 residues in the CDR3.

The V call is TRBV6-5, the J call TRBJ1-1; 7 bases map to TRBD1. The CDR3 is made up of 16 amino acids. V lost 2 bases and J lost 2; bases outside the gene matches: 8. CDR1 is MNHEY, CDR2 SVGAGI, per germline. This CDR3 reads CASSYTTGQQNTEAFF. The CDR3 DNA reads TGTGCCAGCAGTTACACCACGGGACAGCAAAACACTGAAGCTTTCTTT.

V is TRBV28 and J is TRBJ1-5, with 7 bases fitting TRBD1. CDR1 is MDHEN, CDR2 SYDVKM, per germline. V was clipped by 10 bases and J by 0 bases; unmatched bases: 6. CDR3 length equals 14 residues. The chain's CDR3 is CATNRGYSNQPQHF. Here the CDR3 DNA reads TGTGCCACCAACAGGGGTTATAGCAATCAGCCCCAGCATTTT.

V gene TRBV28 combines with J gene TRBJ2-5; D might be TRBD2 (7 bases). The germline gives CDR1 MDHEN, CDR2 SYDVKM. V shed 5 bases and J shed 4 bases, with 14 bases lying between them. The CDR3 is made up of 14 amino acids. The CDR3 here is CASSSWGGRETQYF. Written as DNA, the CDR3 is TGTGCCAGCAGTAGCTGGGGGGGGCGAGAGACCCAGTACTTC.

The table lists this clone with a count of one. This chain uses TRBV7-2 with TRBJ1-2; D ambiguous. This CDR3 region has 13 residues. The germline V gene encodes CDR1 SGHTA and CDR2 FQGNSA. The V end was cut by 6 bases, the J end by 5 bases, with 13 bases between. CDR3 bases: TGTGCCAGCAGTCGATTGTCAGAATATGGCTACACCTTC. It translates to CASSRLSEYGYTF. Together with reference TRBV7-2 and TRBJ1-2, the CDR3 gives the full variable domain: GAGVSQSPSNKVTEKGKDVELRCDPISGHTALYWYRQSLGQGLEFLIYFQGNSAPDKSGLPSDRFSAERTGGSVSTLTIQRTQQEDSAVYLCASSRLSEYGYTFGSGTRLTVV.

The V and J genes are TRBV5-1 and TRBJ2-7; TRBD1 agrees at 8 bases. The germline CDR1 and CDR2 sequences are SGHRS and YFSETQ. CDR3 length equals 17 residues. Germline trimming cut 0 bases from V and 4 bases from J; bases unmatched to any gene: 12. The CDR3 DNA reads TGCGCCAGCAGCTTGGCCGCCGGAGCAGGGGGCAATTACGAGCAGTACTTC. It codes for CASSLAAGAGGNYEQYF.

In its sample, this clone was seen once. The CDR3 coding sequence is TGCGCCAGCAGCTTGGCCCCCAGCAGGGCGAAGGGTTACGAGCAGTACTTC. Protein sequence: CASSLAPSRAKGYEQYF. This chain links TRBV5-1 with TRBJ2-7, with D maybe TRBD1 (5 bases). V was pared by 0 bases and J by 4 bases, with 20 bases between. The germline V gene encodes CDR1 SGHRS and CDR2 YFSETQ. This CDR3 is 17 amino acids long.

J is TRBJ1-5 and V is TRBV28, with a possible D match to TRBD1 (5 bases). The germline CDR1 and CDR2 sequences are MDHEN and SYDVKM. The CDR3 contains 14 residues. Trimming stripped 5 bases from V and 0 bases from J, with 8 bases between. CDR3 loop: CASSPGNSNQPQHF. Written as DNA, the CDR3 is TGTGCCAGCAGTCCAGGGAATAGCAATCAGCCCCAGCATTTT.

J is TRBJ2-2 and V is TRBV28, with 9 bases fitting TRBD2. Per germline, CDR1 MDHEN and CDR2 SYDVKM. The V and J ends lost 6 bases and 0 bases, in that order; junction bases with no gene match: 5. The CDR3 sequence is 16 residues long. CDR3 sequence (DNA): TGTGCCAGCAGGCTAGCGGGGCCCTCGAACACCGGGGAGCTGTTTTTT. Protein product: CASRLAGPSNTGELFF.

The chain combines TRBV30 with TRBJ2-7; D is unclear. Trimming removed 2 bases at V and 0 bases at J, with 5 bases between. The CDR3 spans 12 residues. The germline CDR1 and CDR2 sequences are GTSNPN and SVGIG (reference sequence). The CDR3 nucleotides are TGTGCCTGGAGTCCAGTCTCCTACGAGCAGTACTTC. Amino acids: CAWSPVSYEQYF.

The chain carries TRBV28 and TRBJ1-1; 8 bases align to TRBD1. From germline, CDR1 is MDHEN and CDR2 SYDVKM. This CDR3 is built from 14 residues. Trimming cost V 6 bases and J 8 bases; bases outside gene matches: 11. This CDR3 is CASRPPDRVSEAFF. CDR3 in DNA: TGTGCCAGCAGGCCCCCGGACAGGGTAAGCGAAGCTTTCTTT. The full variable domain, in which reference TRBV28 and TRBJ1-1 provide the parts outside the CDR3, is DVKVTQSSRYLVKRTGEKVFLECVQDMDHENMFWYRQDPGLGLRLIYFSYDVKMKEKGDIPEGYSVSREKKERFSLILESASTNQTSMYLCASRPPDRVSEAFFGQGTRLTVV.

This chain's CDR3 is CASSPSGTLSYEQYF. CDR3 sequence (DNA): TGCGCCAGCAGCCCCTCCGGGACTTTATCCTACGAGCAGTACTTC. The chain couples TRBV4-1 to TRBJ2-7; perhaps TRBD2 as D (6 bases). Per germline, CDR1 MGHRA and CDR2 YSYEKL. The CDR3 consists of 15 residues. Trimming stripped 4 bases from V and 1 base from J, with 14 bases between.

This chain joins TRBV7-3 and TRBJ1-1, with D possibly TRBD1 on 6 matching bases. V was trimmed by 5 bases and J by 0 bases, leaving 10 bases between them. CDR1 is SGHTA and CDR2 is FQGTGA in the germline V gene. The CDR3 contains 14 residues. The CDR3 reads CASSPGQMNTEAFF. The DNA of the CDR3 is TGTGCCAGCAGCCCGGGACAAATGAACACTGAAGCTTTCTTT.

The CDR3 reads CASSEALAGGSRETQYF. CDR3 in DNA: TGTGCCAGCAGTGAGGCTTTGGCGGGAGGCTCTCGAGAGACCCAGTACTTC. The gene calls are TRBV6-1 and TRBJ2-5; 8 nucleotides line up with TRBD2. The trim removed 3 bases at V and 4 bases at J, leaving 13 bases unmatched. The length of the CDR3 is 17 residues. Germline CDR1 is MNHNS and CDR2 is SASEGT.

The rearrangement joins TRBV5-1 to TRBJ1-5; no clear D gene. Looked up from germline, CDR1 is SGHRS and CDR2 is YFSETQ. The CDR3 sequence is 15 residues long. With 0 bases removed from V and 3 bases from J, the gap between germline ends came to 10 bases. CDR3 coding DNA: TGCGCCAGCAGCTTGGGAACAAGTACCAATCAGCCCCAGCATTTT. Encoded protein: CASSLGTSTNQPQHF.

The chain joins TRBV30 to TRBJ2-1; perhaps TRBD2 as D (6 bases). Germline V lookup: CDR1 GTSNPN, CDR2 SVGIG (reference sequence). The ends were cut back, 0 bases at V and 9 bases at J, with 9 bases in the middle. The length of the CDR3 is 12 residues. As DNA, the CDR3 is TGTGCCTGGAGTGTAGGCGGGGCTGAGCAGTTCTTC. Residues: CAWSVGGAEQFF.

J is TRBJ1-5 and V is TRBV28; D is uncertain. The CDR3 covers 17 residues. Germline values: CDR1 MDHEN, CDR2 SYDVKM. Trimming pared 5 bases from V and 1 base from J, leaving 18 bases between. The CDR3 DNA reads TGTGCCAGCAGTCTGACTTTAGTCGTAGTGAGCAATCAGCCCCAGCATTTT. As protein: CASSLTLVVVSNQPQHF. Supplemented by reference TRBV28 and TRBJ1-5, the full variable domain reads DVKVTQSSRYLVKRTGEKVFLECVQDMDHENMFWYRQDPGLGLRLIYFSYDVKMKEKGDIPEGYSVSREKKERFSLILESASTNQTSMYLCASSLTLVVVSNQPQHFGDGTRLSIL.

This chain joins TRBV9 and TRBJ2-3, with D possibly matching TRBD2 (6 bases). The CDR3 covers 16 residues. Germline CDR1 and CDR2: SGDLS and YYNGEE. Between the trimmed V and J ends, which lost 4 bases and 5 bases, there was a span of 20 bases. CDR3 protein: CASSTPIQGGEDTQYF. The CDR3 DNA reads as TGTGCCAGCAGCACTCCAATCCAGGGCGGGGAAGATACGCAGTATTTT.

The rearrangement joins TRBV9 to TRBJ2-7, with 7 bases aligning to TRBD1. The CDR3 length is 14 residues. CDR1 and CDR2 from the germline V gene are SGDLS and YYNGEE. Trimming took 2 bases from V and 3 from J; bases not matched to a gene: 5. CDR3 nucleotide sequence: TGTGCCAGCAGCGTCGACCGGGACAGCTACGAGCAGTACTTC. This translates into CASSVDRDSYEQYF.

The rearrangement uses TRBV19 and TRBJ2-5, with 9 bases lining up with TRBD1. Germline V gene sequence: CDR1 LNHDA, CDR2 SQIVND (reference sequence). Germline trimming cut 4 bases from V and 7 bases from J; bases unmatched to any gene: 7. This CDR3 is built from 14 residues. The CDR3 is CASSTPGTGMTQYF. CDR3 bases: TGTGCCAGTAGTACGCCCGGGACAGGGATGACCCAGTACTTC. The variable domain in full, with the rest retrieved from reference TRBV19 and TRBJ2-5, is DGGITQSPKYLFRKEGQNVTLSCEQNLNHDAMYWYRQDPGQGLRLIYYSQIVNDFQKGDIAEGYSVSREKKESFPLTVTSAQKNPTAFYLCASSTPGTGMTQYFGPGTRLLVL.

The rearrangement links TRBV6-5 to TRBJ1-2; the D is unclear. Trimming pared 10 bases from V and 5 bases from J, leaving 20 bases between. This CDR3 region has 14 residues. Germline V CDR1 and CDR2: MNHEY, SVGAGI. The CDR3: CATLLITGSYGYTF. CDR3 coding DNA: TGTGCCACGCTGCTAATCACGGGATCATATGGCTACACCTTC.